The next 30 T cell receptor beta chains were all read from a single sample in a study of blood T cell repertoires in COVID-19. Sequenced by immunoSEQ multiplex PCR; TCRdb stores in-frame clones only, minus some. The table records approximately 45,000 clones, 75% to 90% of them present only once. Sequencing was performed on peripheral blood. These TCRs come from a woman aged 40-49 years with acute or convalescent COVID-19.

The chain carries TRBV6-4 and TRBJ1-1; D ambiguous. V shed 6 bases and J shed 2 bases, with 13 bases lying between them. The CDR3 runs 14 residues. Germline CDR1 is MRHNA and CDR2 is SNTAGT. Here the CDR3 DNA reads TGTGCCAGCAGGGCGGGAGAAAAAAACACTGAAGCTTTCTTT. Its translation: CASRAGEKNTEAFF.

The rearrangement links TRBV29-1 to TRBJ1-1; perhaps TRBD1 as D (6 bases). Germline-derived CDR1 and CDR2 are SQVTM and ANQGSEA. Trimming cost V 7 bases and J 3 bases, with 15 bases left between them. The CDR3 covers 13 residues. The CDR3 spells CSANLQGHTEAFF. CDR3 bases: TGCAGCGCCAATCTACAGGGACACACTGAAGCTTTCTTT.

The J gene is TRBJ2-3, the V gene TRBV6-2 or TRBV6-3; 9 nucleotides line up with TRBD2. Germline trimming cut 2 bases from V and 5 bases from J; bases unmatched to any gene: 8. This CDR3 is built from 16 residues. Germline lookup yields CDR1 MNHEY and CDR2 SVGEGT. CDR3 sequence: CASSYRVAGEEDTQYF. The CDR3 DNA follows: TGTGCCAGCAGTTACCGGGTAGCGGGGGAGGAAGATACGCAGTATTTT.

The V and J genes are TRBV29-1 and TRBJ1-2; 8 bases line up with TRBD1. Germline CDR1 is SQVTM and CDR2 is ANQGSEA. The CDR3 totals 13 residues. The junction had 7 bases not matched to a gene; V was cut back by 6 bases and J by 4 bases. The CDR3 DNA reads as TGCAGCGTCGAAAAAGACAGGGGCTATGGCTACACCTTC. Its protein is CSVEKDRGYGYTF.

The rearrangement links TRBV5-1 to TRBJ1-4; D is unclear. CDR1 and CDR2 from the germline V gene are SGHRS and YFSETQ. The CDR3 has 13 residues. V was trimmed by 5 bases and J by 0 bases, leaving 5 bases between them. The CDR3 DNA sequence: TGCGCCAGCAGGGCAGCAACTAATGAAAAACTGTTTTTT. Translated: CASRAATNEKLFF.

The CDR3: CASSPQGAYEQYF. The CDR3 DNA follows: TGTGCCAGCAGCCCCCAGGGGGCCTACGAGCAGTACTTC. The rearrangement links TRBV9 to TRBJ2-7; 7 nucleotides line up with TRBD1. Looked up from germline, CDR1 is SGDLS and CDR2 is YYNGEE. This CDR3 spans 13 amino acids. The trim removed 4 bases at V and 2 bases at J, leaving 3 bases unmatched.

The chain has TRBV28 and TRBJ2-7; D not resolved. V was pared by 7 bases and J by 4 bases, with 14 bases between. Germline CDR1 is MDHEN and CDR2 is SYDVKM. This CDR3 spans 13 amino acids. The CDR3 nucleotides are TGTGCCAGCACCTTATCCCGAGCATACGAGCAGTACTTC. This sequence encodes CASTLSRAYEQYF.

The chain couples TRBV5-1 to TRBJ1-5; the D gene is possibly TRBD1 (6 bases). Germline CDR1 is SGHRS and CDR2 is YFSETQ. This CDR3 contains 15 residues. V was shortened by 4 bases and J by 5 bases, with 16 bases between the two germline ends. The CDR3 nucleotides are TGCGCCAGCAGCCTCTCAGGAGGGGGGGATCAGCCCCAGCATTTT. It is translated as CASSLSGGGDQPQHF.

This chain uses TRBV7-9 with TRBJ1-5, with 7 nucleotides matching TRBD1. The CDR3 has 14 residues. Germline lookup yields CDR1 SEHNR and CDR2 FQNEAQ (reference sequence). The J segment lost 2 bases and the V segment lost 2 bases, leaving 0 bases of the junction unmatched. The CDR3 sequence: CASSLQGGNQPQHF. CDR3 sequence (DNA): TGTGCCAGCAGCTTACAGGGGGGCAATCAGCCCCAGCATTTT.

The chain couples TRBV28 to TRBJ1-2; no firm D call. Trimming pared 2 bases from V and 8 bases from J, leaving 9 bases between. Germline V gene data show CDR1 as MDHEN and CDR2 as SYDVKM. This CDR3 is built from 12 residues. The CDR3 protein is CASSLGHSGYTF. In nucleotides, the CDR3 is TGTGCCAGCAGTTTAGGCCATAGCGGCTACACCTTC.

This clone came up once. In DNA, the CDR3 is TGTGCCAGTAGTCAAACCCCGGGACAGGGCCGTTCACCCCTCCACTTT. Its protein product is CASSQTPGQGRSPLHF. V usage is TRBV19 and J usage is TRBJ1-6; 9 bases align to TRBD1. Germline-derived CDR1 and CDR2 are LNHDA and SQIVND (reference sequence). V lost 5 bases and J lost 9; bases outside the gene matches: 11. This CDR3 region has 16 residues.

The chain employs TRBV7-2 and TRBJ2-6; 8 bases are shared with TRBD1. Germline V CDR1 and CDR2: SGHTA, FQGNSA. The CDR3 length is 18 residues. J was trimmed by 0 bases and V by 5 bases; bases with no gene match: 9. The CDR3 DNA reads TGTGCCAGCAGCGACCCCGGGACAGGCCACTCTGGGGCCAACGTCCTGACTTTC. Its protein product is CASSDPGTGHSGANVLTF.

The chain uses TRBV7-9 and TRBJ2-7; the match to TRBD1 covers 12 bases. Germline loops: CDR1 SEHNR, CDR2 FQNEAQ (reference sequence). This CDR3 region has 16 residues. Germline trimming cut 5 bases from V and 7 bases from J; bases unmatched to any gene: 12. CDR3 in DNA: TGTGCCAGCAGCGCTCTGGGACAGGGGGCTACTGGGGAGCAGTACTTC. Translation: CASSALGQGATGEQYF. The whole variable domain, filled in from reference TRBV7-9 and TRBJ2-7, reads DTGVSQNPRHKITKRGQNVTFRCDPISEHNRLYWYRQTLGQGPEFLTYFQNEAQLEKSRLLSDRFSAERPKGSFSTLEIQRTEQGDSAMYLCASSALGQGATGEQYFGPGTRLTVT.

CDR3 DNA: TGTGCCAGCAGATACAGGGGCAATCAGCCCCAGCATTTT. Protein: CASRYRGNQPQHF. The chain carries TRBV25-1 and TRBJ1-5; D may be TRBD1 (6 bases). The germline V gene encodes CDR1 MGHDK and CDR2 SYGVNS. The CDR3 consists of 13 residues. V gave up 6 bases and J gave up 2 bases, with 8 bases separating them.

The genes are TRBV29-1 and TRBJ1-6; 9 positions match TRBD1. Germline V gene data show CDR1 as SQVTM and CDR2 as ANQGSEA. The junction had 1 base not matched to a gene; V was cut back by 6 bases and J by 4 bases. The CDR3 runs 13 residues. This CDR3 reads CSVGTGYNSPLHF. The CDR3 DNA reads as TGCAGCGTAGGGACAGGGTATAATTCACCCCTCCACTTT.

The V and J genes are TRBV4-1 and TRBJ1-1, with D perhaps TRBD1 (5 bases). The CDR3 totals 14 residues. Germline V gene sequence: CDR1 MGHRA, CDR2 YSYEKL. V was shortened by 7 bases and J by 6 bases, with 18 bases between the two germline ends. This CDR3 is CASNQQGLTAEAFF. CDR3 sequence (DNA): TGCGCCAGCAACCAGCAGGGCCTAACCGCTGAAGCTTTCTTT.

The rearrangement joins TRBV9 to TRBJ1-1; 8 nucleotides align to TRBD1. J lost 0 bases, V lost 4 bases, and 5 bases had no gene match. Germline loops: CDR1 SGDLS, CDR2 YYNGEE. The CDR3 sequence is 15 residues long. For the CDR3, the DNA is TGTGCCAGCAGCATTGGGGACAGGATGAACACTGAAGCTTTCTTT. This translates into CASSIGDRMNTEAFF. The full variable domain, with the rest looked up from reference TRBV9 and TRBJ1-1, is DSGVTQTPKHLITATGQRVTLRCSPRSGDLSVYWYQQSLDQGLQFLIQYYNGEERAKGNILERFSAQQFPDLHSELNLSSLELGDSALYFCASSIGDRMNTEAFFGQGTRLTVV.

The chain has TRBV5-4 and TRBJ1-4, with a possible D match to TRBD1 (6 bases). The CDR3 is 12 residues long. Germline V gene sequence: CDR1 SGHNT, CDR2 YYREEE (reference sequence). The V and J ends lost 4 bases and 8 bases respectively, with 9 bases between them. CDR3 residues: CASSPGTEKLFF. The CDR3 DNA reads TGTGCCAGCAGCCCCGGGACAGAAAAACTGTTTTTT.

The chain employs TRBV9 and TRBJ1-1; D gene unclear. The CDR3 covers 15 residues. Trimming left V 4 bases short and J 3 bases short, with 16 bases between. From germline, CDR1 is SGDLS and CDR2 YYNGEE. The CDR3 coding sequence is TGTGCCAGCAGCTTAGGACCGGGAGAGGACACTGAAGCTTTCTTT. Translation: CASSLGPGEDTEAFF.

The CDR3 DNA follows: TGCGCCAGCAGCACTGGGACTAGCGGGAGGGTTAATGAGCAGTTCTTC. Translation gives CASSTGTSGRVNEQFF. The chain carries TRBV5-1 and TRBJ2-1; 16 bases agree with TRBD2. V shed 4 bases and J 7 bases; nucleotides not matched to a gene: 5. CDR1 SGHRS and CDR2 YFSETQ come from the germline V gene. There are 16 residues in the CDR3.

This chain joins TRBV19 and TRBJ1-1, with 8 positions matching TRBD1. After removal of 5 bases from V and 1 base from J, the junction contained 6 bases not matched to a gene. The CDR3 runs to 15 residues. CDR1 LNHDA and CDR2 SQIVND come from the germline V gene (reference sequence). The CDR3 loop reads CASSGLGQGNTEAFF. Here the CDR3 DNA reads TGTGCCAGTAGTGGTCTTGGACAGGGGAACACTGAAGCTTTCTTT.

DNA for the CDR3: TGTGCCAGCAGTGCGGGACTTACTACATACAATGAGCAGTTCTTC. Protein sequence: CASSAGLTTYNEQFF. The chain joins TRBV2 to TRBJ2-1, with D perhaps matching TRBD2 (6 bases). Germline CDR1 is SNHLY and CDR2 is FYNNEI. V lost 4 bases to trimming and J lost 4 bases, with 14 bases between them. The CDR3 totals 15 residues.

This chain connects TRBV19 to TRBJ1-4; tentative D call: TRBD1 (5 bases). This CDR3 has 16 amino acids. Germline V gives CDR1 LNHDA, CDR2 SQIVND (reference sequence). V gave up 7 bases and J gave up 0 bases, with 15 bases separating them. The chain's CDR3 is CASTAWGEATNEKLFF. DNA for the CDR3: TGTGCCAGTACCGCGTGGGGGGAAGCAACTAATGAAAAACTGTTTTTT.

This clone was detected only once. V gene TRBV2 combines with J gene TRBJ1-5; 8 nucleotides align to TRBD1. CDR3 length equals 15 residues. Germline V CDR1 and CDR2: SNHLY, FYNNEI. Unmatched junction bases numbered 6, after V lost 1 base and J lost 7 bases. In DNA, the CDR3 is TGTGCCAGCAGTGAAGTCGGACAGGGTAGACAGCCCCAGCATTTT. Translation: CASSEVGQGRQPQHF.

The rearrangement links TRBV7-9 to TRBJ1-1; 9 bases are shared with TRBD1. CDR3 length: 17 residues. V lost 1 base, J lost 5 bases, and 11 bases stayed unmatched. CDR1 and CDR2 from the germline V gene are SEHNR and FQNEAQ (reference sequence). The CDR3 coding sequence is TGTGCCAGCAGCTTAGGTCGGGGGACAGGGCCGGGAACTGAAGCTTTCTTT. Translated, it gives CASSLGRGTGPGTEAFF. The whole variable domain, remainder taken from reference TRBV7-9 and TRBJ1-1, is DTGVSQNPRHKITKRGQNVTFRCDPISEHNRLYWYRQTLGQGPEFLTYFQNEAQLEKSRLLSDRFSAERPKGSFSTLEIQRTEQGDSAMYLCASSLGRGTGPGTEAFFGQGTRLTVV.

In its sample, this clone was seen a few times. CDR3 residues: CASSSGLAGINEQFF. CDR3 nucleotide sequence: TGTGCCAGCTCATCGGGACTAGCGGGGATCAATGAGCAGTTCTTC. This chain connects TRBV18 to TRBJ2-1, with TRBD2 matching over 13 bases. Germline V CDR1 and CDR2: KGHSH, LQKENI. V gave up 5 bases and J gave up 6 bases; unmatched junction bases: 4. This CDR3 is built from 15 residues.

The rearrangement uses TRBV7-9 and TRBJ2-7, with a weak D call TRBD2 (5 bases). The CDR3 loop spans 13 amino acids. The V end lost 4 bases, the J end lost 3 bases, and 10 bases lay between the germline ends. In germline, CDR1 is SEHNR, CDR2 FQNEAQ (reference sequence). The CDR3 DNA reads TGTGCCAGCAGCTCGCTAGCCAACTACGAGCAGTACTTC. Encoded protein: CASSSLANYEQYF. Drawing the rest from reference TRBV7-9 and TRBJ2-7, the complete variable domain is DTGVSQNPRHKITKRGQNVTFRCDPISEHNRLYWYRQTLGQGPEFLTYFQNEAQLEKSRLLSDRFSAERPKGSFSTLEIQRTEQGDSAMYLCASSSLANYEQYFGPGTRLTVT.

This chain links TRBV19 with TRBJ1-2, with TRBD1 matching 9 bases. V was clipped by 5 bases and J by 2 bases; unmatched bases: 9. CDR1 and CDR2 (germline): LNHDA, SQIVND (reference sequence). This CDR3 comprises 16 residues. DNA of the CDR3: TGTGCCAGTAGTTCCACGGGGACAGGGCCGAACTATGGCTACACCTTC. Translation: CASSSTGTGPNYGYTF. The variable domain in full, with the rest retrieved from reference TRBV19 and TRBJ1-2, is DGGITQSPKYLFRKEGQNVTLSCEQNLNHDAMYWYRQDPGQGLRLIYYSQIVNDFQKGDIAEGYSVSREKKESFPLTVTSAQKNPTAFYLCASSSTGTGPNYGYTFGSGTRLTVV.

This sequence joins TRBV4-2 and TRBJ1-2, with TRBD1 as a possible D gene (5 bases). The V and J ends lost 3 bases and 8 bases respectively, with 22 bases between them. The CDR3 runs to 16 residues. CDR1 LGHNA and CDR2 YNFKEQ come from the germline V gene. CDR3 DNA: TGTGCCAGCAGCCAGCCATACTTCGTTGCGGGGGTGGGCTACACCTTC. Its translation is CASSQPYFVAGVGYTF.

CDR3 amino acids: CASSFYTTNTGELFF. CDR3 nucleotide sequence: TGCGCCAGCAGCTTTTACACCACGAACACCGGGGAGCTGTTTTTT. The rearrangement links TRBV5-1 to TRBJ2-2; D is undetermined. Trimming stripped 2 bases from V and 0 bases from J, with 8 bases between. From germline, CDR1 is SGHRS and CDR2 YFSETQ. The CDR3 has 15 residues.